The next 17 T cell receptor beta chains were all read from a single sample in a study of blood T cell repertoires in COVID-19. Produced via immunoSEQ multiplex PCR; TCRdb's table is partial and in-frame only. The data contain about 200,000 clones, more than 75% of them singletons. Material for sequencing was peripheral blood. The receptors stem from a woman aged 40 to 50 with COVID-19, enrolled during active disease.

A single count supports this clone. The chain joins TRBV5-6 to TRBJ1-3; no clear D. The CDR3 is 15 amino acids. Germline CDR1 is SGHDT and CDR2 is YYEEEE. Between the trimmed V and J ends, which lost 3 bases and 4 bases, there was a span of 14 bases. CDR3 coding DNA: TGTGCCAGCAGCTGGGATTACGGGGAGGGAAACACCATATATTTT. Residues: CASSWDYGEGNTIYF.

The chain uses TRBV5-5 and TRBJ1-5; TRBD1 might be the D (5 bases). Per the germline V gene, CDR1 is SGHKS and CDR2 is YYEKEE (reference sequence). The germline V and J ends were trimmed by 4 bases and 3 bases, with 14 bases remaining between them. The CDR3 is 15 amino acids. The CDR3, as DNA: TGTGCCAGCAGCCGGCGGGACGGACTCAATCAGCCCCAGCATTTT. Protein: CASSRRDGLNQPQHF.

The CDR3 DNA sequence: TGTGCCAGCTCACCTAGGACAGGGGGCATTGGGGCCAACGTCCTGACTTTC. Its translation is CASSPRTGGIGANVLTF. V usage is TRBV18 and J usage is TRBJ2-6; 11 nucleotides line up with TRBD1. The CDR3 totals 17 residues. Germline V CDR1 and CDR2: KGHSH, LQKENI. V gave up 3 bases and J gave up 3 bases; unmatched junction bases: 4. Looking up the rest from reference TRBV18 and TRBJ2-6 gives the full variable domain: NAGVMQNPRHLVRRRGQEARLRCSPMKGHSHVYWYRQLPEEGLKFMVYLQKENIIDESGMPKERFSAEFPKEGPSILRIQQVVRGDSAAYFCASSPRTGGIGANVLTFGAGSRLTVL.

J is TRBJ1-2 and V is TRBV2; 9 nucleotides match TRBD1. The germline V gene has CDR1 SNHLY and CDR2 FYNNEI. The CDR3 contains 13 residues. The V gene end was trimmed by 11 bases and the J gene end by 2 bases; junction bases not matched to a gene: 6. The DNA for the CDR3 is TGTGCCTCCCGGACAGGGGTCAACTATGGCTACACCTTC. Translated, it gives CASRTGVNYGYTF. The variable domain in full, completed from reference TRBV2 and TRBJ1-2, reads EPEVTQTPSHQVTQMGQEVILRCVPISNHLYFYWYRQILGQKVEFLVSFYNNEISEKSEIFDDQFSVERPDGSNFTLKIRSTKLEDSAMYFCASRTGVNYGYTFGSGTRLTVV.

The chain carries TRBV3-1 (or the pseudogene TRBV3-2) and TRBJ1-4; 9 nucleotides align to TRBD1. J lost 8 bases, V lost 8 bases, and 9 bases had no gene match. CDR3 length equals 14 residues. Germline assignment: CDR1 LGHDT and CDR2 YNNKEL (reference sequence). This CDR3 is CASGRGQGKEKLFF. The CDR3 coding sequence is TGTGCCAGCGGCCGGGGACAGGGTAAAGAAAAACTGTTTTTT.

V and J are TRBV11-2 and TRBJ1-6; the match to TRBD1 covers 9 bases. Germline values: CDR1 SGHAT, CDR2 FQNNGV. The CDR3 is made up of 15 amino acids. V was pared by 4 bases and J by 7 bases, with 5 bases of the junction left unmatched. CDR3 region: CASSSGGQGNSPLHF. The DNA for the CDR3 is TGTGCCAGCAGCTCGGGGGGACAGGGAAATTCACCCCTCCACTTT. The variable domain in full, with the rest retrieved from reference TRBV11-2 and TRBJ1-6, is EAGVAQSPRYKIIEKRQSVAFWCNPISGHATLYWYQQILGQGPKLLIQFQNNGVVDDSQLPKDRFSAERLKGVDSTLKIQPAKLEDSAVYLCASSSGGQGNSPLHFGNGTRLTVT.

The chain employs TRBV4-1 and TRBJ2-1, with 8 positions matching TRBD2. Germline V gives CDR1 MGHRA, CDR2 YSYEKL. CDR3 length equals 15 residues. Trimming took 3 bases from V and 2 from J; bases not matched to a gene: 3. CDR3: CASSQGLVPYNEQFF. The CDR3 coding sequence is TGCGCCAGCAGCCAGGGACTAGTTCCCTACAATGAGCAGTTCTTC.

The rearrangement joins TRBV5-1 to TRBJ2-3; D unclear. The V end lost 0 bases, the J end lost 6 bases, and 14 bases lay between the germline ends. CDR1 and CDR2 from the germline V gene are SGHRS and YFSETQ. The CDR3 totals 15 residues. DNA of the CDR3: TGCGCCAGCAGCTTGGCCCCCCAGGTAACGGATACGCAGTATTTT. Translating it yields CASSLAPQVTDTQYF.

The chain joins TRBV3-1 (or the pseudogene TRBV3-2) to TRBJ1-5, with 9 positions matching TRBD1. Germline values: CDR1 LGHDT, CDR2 YNNKEL (reference sequence). Trimming cost V 1 base and J 0 bases; bases outside gene matches: 10. This CDR3 contains 19 residues. The CDR3 protein is CASSQGAGTGFYSNQPQHF. In nucleotides, the CDR3 is TGTGCCAGCAGCCAAGGAGCCGGGACAGGGTTTTATAGCAATCAGCCCCAGCATTTT.

This sequence joins TRBV27 and TRBJ1-1; tentatively, D is TRBD1 (5 bases). CDR3 size: 14 residues. The ends were cut back, 5 bases at V and 3 bases at J, with 13 bases in the middle. Germline assignment: CDR1 MNHEY and CDR2 SMNVEV (reference sequence). The CDR3 spells CASSPTLRDTEAFF. In DNA, the CDR3 is TGTGCCAGCAGTCCAACCCTCAGGGACACTGAAGCTTTCTTT.

This rearrangement joins TRBV19 to TRBJ1-2, with D uncertain. Looked up from germline, CDR1 is LNHDA and CDR2 is SQIVND (reference sequence). Trimming pared 5 bases from V and 4 bases from J, leaving 11 bases between. The CDR3 consists of 13 residues. DNA of the CDR3: TGTGCCAGTAGTTTGGTCCAGTCCTATGGCTACACCTTC. This encodes CASSLVQSYGYTF.

The V and J genes are TRBV11-2 and TRBJ1-3; 7 bases are a match to TRBD1. The V gene end was trimmed by 4 bases and the J gene end by 1 base; junction bases not matched to a gene: 13. The CDR3 extends over 18 amino acids. Germline CDR1 reads SGHAT; CDR2 reads FQNNGV. CDR3 nucleotide sequence: TGTGCCAGCAGCTACAGGGGACCTGAAACGTATTCTGGAAACACCATATATTTT. Translated: CASSYRGPETYSGNTIYF. The full variable domain, rest sourced from reference TRBV11-2 and TRBJ1-3, is EAGVAQSPRYKIIEKRQSVAFWCNPISGHATLYWYQQILGQGPKLLIQFQNNGVVDDSQLPKDRFSAERLKGVDSTLKIQPAKLEDSAVYLCASSYRGPETYSGNTIYFGEGSWLTVV.

The gene calls are TRBV5-1 and TRBJ2-5; 8 bases map to TRBD2. CDR1 SGHRS and CDR2 YFSETQ come from the germline V gene. The CDR3 covers 15 residues. With 0 bases clipped from V and 3 bases from J, the junction kept 4 bases outside the gene matches. The chain's CDR3 is CASSLGDSGKETQYF. CDR3 sequence (DNA): TGCGCCAGCAGCTTGGGGGATAGCGGGAAAGAGACCCAGTACTTC.

This clone was counted a few times. The rearrangement joins TRBV11-2 to TRBJ1-2; the D gene is possibly TRBD1 (5 bases). CDR3 length: 12 amino acids. The germline V and J ends were trimmed by 1 base and 5 bases, with 5 bases remaining between them. Germline V gene sequence: CDR1 SGHAT, CDR2 FQNNGV. The CDR3 DNA reads as TGTGCCAGCAGCTTAGGGACATATGGCTACACCTTC. It is translated as CASSLGTYGYTF.

This clone was detected only a few times. J is TRBJ2-5 and V is TRBV5-1, with 8 bases fitting TRBD1. The junction had 21 bases not matched to a gene; V was cut back by 6 bases and J by 5 bases. CDR3 length: 18 residues. The germline CDR1 and CDR2 sequences are SGHRS and YFSETQ. The DNA of the CDR3 is TGCGCCAGCAACCCTCTAGGGGGGACAGGCTACCTAGGGGAGACCCAGTACTTC. Translation gives CASNPLGGTGYLGETQYF.

This clone was recorded only once. The chain joins TRBV5-1 to TRBJ1-4; D perhaps matches TRBD1 (6 bases). The CDR3 has 15 residues. The germline V gene has CDR1 SGHRS and CDR2 YFSETQ. Trimming took 4 bases from V and 4 from J, leaving 14 bases between them. The CDR3 DNA reads TGCGCCAGCAGCACGACAGGAGAAAATAATGAAAAACTGTTTTTT. Translated: CASSTTGENNEKLFF.

This clone was detected once. This rearrangement joins TRBV29-1 to TRBJ2-1; possibly TRBD1 for D (6 bases). The V gene's germline CDR1 is SQVTM and CDR2 ANQGSEA. The CDR3 covers 14 residues. Trimming removed 7 bases at V and 0 bases at J, with 13 bases between. CDR3 protein: CSGGTMSSYNEQFF. CDR3 DNA: TGCAGCGGGGGGACAATGAGCTCCTACAATGAGCAGTTCTTC.